The present entry profiles one T cell receptor beta chain with its context. Its antigen is still unknown. This CDR3 region has 14 residues. Germline V lookup: CDR1 SGHNT, CDR2 YENEEA. Trimming removed 2 bases from V and 5 bases from J, with 10 bases in between. TCR beta cDNA libraries included unique molecular identifiers. Using its own MiXCR run on the PCR reads, TCRdb lists one record per CDR3 protein. Found here are roughly 670,000 distinct CDR3 sequences, 59% of them singletons; the top ten hold around 11%. These data come from a study of post-analysis software for immune sequencing data. Broader study findings: Several TRBV segments occurring more often in patients than controls included TRBV5-6, TRBV5-1 and TRBV20-1.

The sequencing input was blood. The sequence came from a girl between 2 and 10 years old with multiple sclerosis. The chain combines TRBV11-3 with TRBJ2-1, with no clear D. The CDR3 here is CASSLRLSDNEQFF. The CDR3, as DNA: TGTGCCAGCAGCTTAAGGTTGTCCGACAATGAGCAGTTCTTC.